The 18 T cell receptor beta chains presented below share a single source sample, sequenced in a study of memory CD4+ T cells and cytomegalovirus serostatus. The method was immunoSEQ multiplex PCR; TCRdb's version includes in-frame clones alone and lacks a portion of them. The data contain 40,000 to 55,000 clones, approximately 82% of them singletons. The sort gate was single viable CD3+CD4+CD8-CD45RO+ cells for memory CD4+ T cells. Sequencing was carried out using memory CD4+ T cells from blood. The receptor set was obtained from an adult in good health and CMV-seropositive.

The chain employs TRBV19 and TRBJ1-1; a possible D gene is TRBD1 (5 bases). The CDR3 has 15 residues. V was clipped by 4 bases and J by 0 bases, with 12 bases between them. Germline V gene sequence: CDR1 LNHDA, CDR2 SQIVND (reference sequence). CDR3 nucleotides: TGTGCCAGTAGTACGCAGGGTCCCATGAACACTGAAGCTTTCTTT. Its protein product is CASSTQGPMNTEAFF. Looking up the rest from reference TRBV19 and TRBJ1-1 gives the full variable domain: DGGITQSPKYLFRKEGQNVTLSCEQNLNHDAMYWYRQDPGQGLRLIYYSQIVNDFQKGDIAEGYSVSREKKESFPLTVTSAQKNPTAFYLCASSTQGPMNTEAFFGQGTRLTVV.

The rearrangement uses TRBV6-4 and TRBJ2-7, with 12 bases that match TRBD2. The V segment lost 7 bases and the J segment 1 base; nucleotides outside the gene matches: 8. This CDR3 region has 16 residues. Germline V gene data show CDR1 as MRHNA and CDR2 as SNTAGT. This chain's CDR3 is CASTRLAGALSYEQYF. CDR3 DNA: TGTGCCAGCACCCGACTAGCGGGGGCCCTGTCCTACGAGCAGTACTTC.

The chain joins TRBV6-1 to TRBJ2-7; TRBD2 agrees at 8 bases. Losses at the gene ends were 1 base for V and 2 bases for J; bases not matched to a gene: 10. This CDR3 spans 17 amino acids. Germline V gives CDR1 MNHNS, CDR2 SASEGT. The CDR3 nucleotides are TGTGCCAGCAGTGAAGGGGGGTTAGCGGGACCCACCTACGAGCAGTACTTC. Translating it yields CASSEGGLAGPTYEQYF.

V gene TRBV18 combines with J gene TRBJ2-1; D could derive from TRBD1 or TRBD2 (5 bases each). This CDR3 spans 14 amino acids. Germline CDR1 KGHSH, CDR2 LQKENI. V lost 2 bases and J 5 bases, leaving 10 bases between the germline ends. The DNA of the CDR3 is TGTGCCAGCTCACCAGAAAGGGACCACAATGAGCAGTTCTTC. Protein sequence: CASSPERDHNEQFF. Drawing the rest from reference TRBV18 and TRBJ2-1, the complete variable domain is NAGVMQNPRHLVRRRGQEARLRCSPMKGHSHVYWYRQLPEEGLKFMVYLQKENIIDESGMPKERFSAEFPKEGPSILRIQQVVRGDSAAYFCASSPERDHNEQFFGPGTRLTVL.

The chain combines TRBV7-2 with TRBJ1-2; D is undetermined. This CDR3 is built from 14 residues. CDR1 SGHTA and CDR2 FQGNSA come from the germline V gene. V lost 3 bases and J lost 0, with 8 bases in between. The CDR3 nucleotides are TGTGCCAGCAGCTTGGGAAGAGCTAACTATGGCTACACCTTC. Encoded protein: CASSLGRANYGYTF.

This sequence joins TRBV2 and TRBJ1-5, with D possibly TRBD1 on 6 matching bases. This CDR3 contains 12 residues. Germline-derived CDR1 and CDR2 are SNHLY and FYNNEI. Trimming stripped 6 bases from V and 7 bases from J, with 10 bases between. CDR3 sequence reads: CASRRGGQPQHF. CDR3 DNA sequence: TGTGCCAGCAGGAGGGGGGGGCAGCCCCAGCATTTT.

This clone was observed a handful of times. This chain uses TRBV14 with TRBJ1-1; D possibly corresponds to TRBD1 (6 bases). The ends were cut back, 1 base at V and 1 base at J, with 13 bases in the middle. The CDR3 length is 16 residues. Germline CDR1 reads SGHDN; CDR2 reads FVKESK. The CDR3 reads CASSQVSGTQNTEAFF. Written as DNA, the CDR3 is TGTGCCAGCAGCCAAGTTTCCGGGACACAGAACACTGAAGCTTTCTTT.

This clone turned up a few times. The rearrangement links TRBV15 to TRBJ1-5; unclear D gene. Trimming removed 0 bases from V and 9 bases from J, with 18 bases in between. The germline gives CDR1 LNHNV, CDR2 YYDKDF (reference sequence). This CDR3 region has 16 residues. The CDR3 loop is CATSRDSWEARRPQHF. The CDR3 nucleotides read TGTGCCACCAGCAGAGATAGTTGGGAAGCCCGACGGCCCCAGCATTTT.

This chain connects TRBV7-2 to TRBJ1-1; D may be TRBD1 (6 bases). Trimming took off 2 bases at V and 3 bases at J, with 13 bases between the two ends. Germline CDR1 and CDR2: SGHTA and FQGNSA. The CDR3 totals 15 residues. In DNA form, the CDR3 reads TGTGCCAGCAGCTTAATGAGGGGGTTAGACACTGAAGCTTTCTTT. It yields the protein CASSLMRGLDTEAFF.

The V call is TRBV6-1, the J call TRBJ2-7; tentatively, D is TRBD2 (6 bases). The CDR3 is 15 residues long. CDR1 MNHNS and CDR2 SASEGT come from the germline V gene. The V and J ends lost 7 bases and 6 bases respectively, with 22 bases between them. The CDR3 DNA reads as TGTGCCAGCACCCCTGACGAGCGGAGGGTTCTCGAGCAGTACTTC. Amino acid sequence: CASTPDERRVLEQYF.

This chain links TRBV7-9 with TRBJ1-2; 8 bases are a match to TRBD1. Per germline, CDR1 SEHNR and CDR2 FQNEAQ (reference sequence). The CDR3 has 14 amino acids. V was clipped by 5 bases and J by 8 bases; unmatched bases: 10. CDR3 nucleotides: TGTGCCAGCAGCCAAATCCAGGGGGCGAGGGGCTACACCTTC. It specifies CASSQIQGARGYTF.

This clone was detected a few times. This chain uses TRBV7-2 with TRBJ2-3; 8 bases are shared with TRBD1. The CDR3 is 14 residues long. J gave up 0 bases and V 11 bases, and 7 bases lay outside the gene matches. Germline V lookup: CDR1 SGHTA, CDR2 FQGNSA. The CDR3 DNA is TGTGCCTGCCGAACAGGGGGGAGCACAGATACGCAGTATTTT. It encodes CACRTGGSTDTQYF.

J is TRBJ1-2 and V is TRBV7-9, with TRBD1 identical over 8 bases. After removal of 3 bases from V and 3 bases from J, the junction contained 3 bases not matched to a gene. Germline-derived CDR1 and CDR2 are SEHNR and FQNEAQ (reference sequence). CDR3 length equals 14 residues. The CDR3 bases are TGTGCCAGCAGCTTGACAGGGGTTGACTATGGCTACACCTTC. It translates to CASSLTGVDYGYTF.

The chain combines TRBV7-8 with TRBJ2-1; 14 bases line up with TRBD2. The CDR3 length is 17 residues. Germline CDR1 SGHVS, CDR2 FQNEAQ. Trimming cost V 5 bases and J 6 bases; bases outside gene matches: 9. CDR3 protein: CASSPPTTSGGANEQFF. In DNA form, the CDR3 reads TGTGCCAGCAGCCCACCGACGACTAGCGGGGGGGCCAATGAGCAGTTCTTC.

The chain links TRBV7-2 to TRBJ2-5; 11 nucleotides match TRBD2. The germline CDR1 and CDR2 sequences are SGHTA and FQGNSA. The CDR3 loop spans 16 amino acids. The trim removed 5 bases at V and 5 bases at J, leaving 10 bases unmatched. CDR3 bases: TGTGCCAGCAGCACCCTAATAGCGGGGGGGCCTGAGACCCAGTACTTC. Translating gives CASSTLIAGGPETQYF.

CDR3 DNA sequence: TGTGCCAGTAGTATAGCCCGCTACAGAGTAGATCAGCCCCAGCATTTT. As protein: CASSIARYRVDQPQHF. The rearrangement uses TRBV19 and TRBJ1-5; D is unresolved. The CDR3 runs to 16 residues. The germline gives CDR1 LNHDA, CDR2 SQIVND (reference sequence). Deletions cut 1 base from V and 5 bases from J, with 15 bases between.

The chain is built from TRBV7-2 and TRBJ1-1; no definite D call. The germline CDR1 and CDR2 sequences are SGHTA and FQGNSA. The CDR3 has 13 amino acids. Trimming shortened V by 4 bases and J by 0 bases, and 6 bases separated the two germline ends. The CDR3 coding sequence is TGTGCCAGCAGCTCGAGCCTGAACACTGAAGCTTTCTTT. This codes for CASSSSLNTEAFF. Using reference TRBV7-2 and TRBJ1-1 for the parts outside the CDR3, the full variable domain is GAGVSQSPSNKVTEKGKDVELRCDPISGHTALYWYRQSLGQGLEFLIYFQGNSAPDKSGLPSDRFSAERTGGSVSTLTIQRTQQEDSAVYLCASSSSLNTEAFFGQGTRLTVV.

The genes are TRBV6-1 and TRBJ1-5; TRBD1 matches at 7 bases. The CDR3 length is 14 residues. Germline loops: CDR1 MNHNS, CDR2 SASEGT. V lost 6 bases and J lost 2; bases outside the gene matches: 4. The chain's CDR3 is CASRAGGGNQPQHF. The CDR3 DNA sequence: TGTGCCAGCAGAGCAGGGGGAGGCAATCAGCCCCAGCATTTT.